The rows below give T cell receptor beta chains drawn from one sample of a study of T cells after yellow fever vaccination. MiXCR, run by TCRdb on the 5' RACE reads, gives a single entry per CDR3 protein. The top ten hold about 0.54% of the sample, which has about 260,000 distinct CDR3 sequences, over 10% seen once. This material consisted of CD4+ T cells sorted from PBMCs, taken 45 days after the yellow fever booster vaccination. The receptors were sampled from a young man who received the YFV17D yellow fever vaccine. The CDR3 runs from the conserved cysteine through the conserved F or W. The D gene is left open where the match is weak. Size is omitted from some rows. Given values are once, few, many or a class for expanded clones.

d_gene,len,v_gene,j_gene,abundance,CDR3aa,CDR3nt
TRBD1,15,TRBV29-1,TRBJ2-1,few,CSVDDPATGVNEQFF,TGCAGCGTTGATGACCCGGCGACAGGGGTCAATGAGCAGTTCTTC
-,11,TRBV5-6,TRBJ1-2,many,CASSLNYGYTF,TGTGCCAGCAGCTTGAACTATGGCTACACCTTC
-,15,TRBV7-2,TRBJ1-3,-,CASSTSSISGNTIYF,TGTGCCAGCAGCACTTCCTCTATCTCTGGAAACACCATATATTTT
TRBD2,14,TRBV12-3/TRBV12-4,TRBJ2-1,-,CASIPLAGYSEQFF,TGTGCCAGCATCCCACTAGCGGGCTACAGTGAGCAGTTCTTC
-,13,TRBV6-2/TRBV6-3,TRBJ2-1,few,CASSYRSRNEQFF,TGTGCCAGCAGTTACCGTTCAAGAAATGAGCAGTTCTTC
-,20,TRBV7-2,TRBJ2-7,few,CASSSATQRTASPSTYEQYF,TGTGCCAGCAGCTCCGCAACCCAAAGGACAGCATCCCCATCTACCTACGAGCAGTACTTC
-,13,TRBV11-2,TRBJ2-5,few,CASSSGREETQYF,TGTGCCAGCAGTTCCGGGCGAGAGGAGACCCAGTACTTC
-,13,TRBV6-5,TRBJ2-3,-,CASSYTPRAAQYF,TGTGCCAGCAGTTACACTCCCCGGGCGGCGCAGTATTTT
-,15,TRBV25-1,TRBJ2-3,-,CASSGLDGGRGTQYF,TGTGCCAGCAGCGGGCTGGACGGCGGAAGAGGTACGCAGTATTTT
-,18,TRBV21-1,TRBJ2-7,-,CASSSRPQPGQGSYEQYF,TGTGCCAGCAGCTCTCGCCCGCAACCGGGACAGGGGTCCTACGAGCAGTACTTC
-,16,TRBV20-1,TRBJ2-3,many,CSARDSGRDYTDTQYF,TGCAGTGCTAGAGATTCTGGCAGGGATTACACAGATACGCAGTATTTT
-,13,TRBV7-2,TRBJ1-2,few,CASSSGGSYGYTF,TGTGCCAGCAGCTCCGGGGGATCCTATGGCTACACCTTC
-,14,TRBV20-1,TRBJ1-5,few,CSATRGGSNQPQHF,TGCAGTGCTACTAGGGGAGGGAGCAATCAGCCCCAGCATTTT
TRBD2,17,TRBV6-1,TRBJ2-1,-,CASKGTSGRSSYNEQFF,TGTGCCAGTAAGGGGACTAGCGGGAGAAGCTCCTACAATGAGCAGTTCTTC
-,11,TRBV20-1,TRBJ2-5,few,CSARDPPGQYF,TGCAGTGCTAGAGATCCCCCGGGTCAGTACTTC
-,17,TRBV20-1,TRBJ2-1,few,CSARDSSSGWYYNEQFF,TGCAGTGCTAGAGATTCCAGTAGCGGTTGGTACTACAATGAGCAGTTCTTC
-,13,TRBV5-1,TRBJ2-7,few,CASSDDISYEQYF,TGCGCCAGCAGCGACGACATCTCCTACGAGCAGTACTTC
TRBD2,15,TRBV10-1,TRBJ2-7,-,CASSPGLAGVNEQYF,TGCGCCAGCAGTCCCGGACTAGCGGGAGTCAACGAGCAGTACTTC
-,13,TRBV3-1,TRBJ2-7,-,CSSSQATMDEQYF,TGTTCCAGCAGCCAAGCCACGATGGACGAGCAGTACTTC
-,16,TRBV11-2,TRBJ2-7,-,CASSLDETPRGFEQYF,TGTGCCAGCAGCTTAGATGAAACCCCACGCGGGTTCGAGCAGTACTTC
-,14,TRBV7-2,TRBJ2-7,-,CASSYTGYSYEQYF,TGTGCCAGCAGCTATACGGGCTACTCCTACGAGCAGTACTTC
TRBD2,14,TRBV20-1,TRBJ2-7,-,CSARGLAGEREQYF,TGCAGTGCTAGAGGCCTAGCGGGAGAACGCGAGCAGTACTTC
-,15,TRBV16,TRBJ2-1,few,CASSQSWSAYNEQFF,TGTGCCAGCAGCCAATCCTGGTCGGCATACAATGAGCAGTTCTTC
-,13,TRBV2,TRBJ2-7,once,CASGRRQGYEQYF,TGTGCCAGCGGGCGCCGGCAGGGCTACGAGCAGTACTTC
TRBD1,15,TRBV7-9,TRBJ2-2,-,CASSVRQGANGELFF,TGTGCCAGCAGCGTACGGCAGGGGGCTAACGGGGAGCTGTTTTTT
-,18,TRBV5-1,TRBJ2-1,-,CASSLKRKEIGSYNEQFF,TGCGCCAGCAGCTTGAAGCGAAAGGAGATAGGCTCCTACAATGAGCAGTTCTTC
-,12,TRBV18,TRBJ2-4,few,CASSRTENIQYF,TGTGCCAGCTCCCGGACGGAGAACATTCAGTACTTC
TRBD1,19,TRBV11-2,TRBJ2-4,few,CASSRPQGTGGLAKNIQYF,TGTGCCAGCAGCCGCCCCCAGGGGACAGGAGGTTTAGCCAAAAACATTCAGTACTTC
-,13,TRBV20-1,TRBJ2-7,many,CSARTPGEGEQYF,TGCAGTGCTCGGACCCCCGGTGAAGGCGAGCAGTACTTC
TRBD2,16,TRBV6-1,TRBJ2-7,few,CASSAGTSGNFYEQYF,TGTGCCAGCAGCGCCGGGACTAGCGGTAACTTCTACGAGCAGTACTTC
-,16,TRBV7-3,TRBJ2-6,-,CASSSTPGAGANVLTF,TGTGCCAGCAGCTCGACCCCCGGGGCTGGGGCCAACGTCCTGACTTTC
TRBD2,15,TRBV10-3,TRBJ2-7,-,CAISDLAGDRYEQYF,TGTGCCATCAGTGATCTAGCGGGAGATAGGTACGAGCAGTACTTC
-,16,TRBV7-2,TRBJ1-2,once,CASSPSIREFAYGYTF,TGTGCCAGCAGCCCTAGTATCAGGGAATTTGCCTATGGCTACACCTTC
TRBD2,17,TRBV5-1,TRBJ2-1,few,CASSLAGGTTSYNEQFF,TGCGCCAGCAGCTTGGCCGGGGGGACTACCTCCTACAATGAGCAGTTCTTC
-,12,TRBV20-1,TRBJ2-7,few,CSARSSGNEQYF,TGCAGTGCTAGATCGTCTGGGAACGAGCAGTACTTC
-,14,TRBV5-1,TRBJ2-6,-,CASGGSSGANVLTF,TGCGCCAGTGGAGGAAGCTCTGGGGCCAACGTCCTGACTTTC
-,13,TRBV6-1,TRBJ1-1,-,CASPGPGNTEAFF,TGTGCCAGCCCGGGCCCCGGGAACACTGAAGCTTTCTTT
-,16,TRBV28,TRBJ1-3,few,CASSLGGYHSGNTIYF,TGTGCCAGCAGTTTGGGCGGCTACCACTCTGGAAACACCATATATTTT
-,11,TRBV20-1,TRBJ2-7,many,CSARDKYEQYF,TGCAGTGCTAGAGATAAATACGAGCAGTACTTC
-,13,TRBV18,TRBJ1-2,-,CASSDRGGYGYTF,TGTGCCAGCTCAGACCGCGGGGGCTATGGCTACACCTTC
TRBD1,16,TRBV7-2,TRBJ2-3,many,CASSPTPGQVTDTQYF,TGTGCCAGCAGCCCAACGCCGGGACAGGTCACAGATACGCAGTATTTT
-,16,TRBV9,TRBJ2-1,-,CASSPRTPRPNNEQFF,TGTGCCAGCAGCCCACGAACCCCACGACCGAACAATGAGCAGTTCTTC
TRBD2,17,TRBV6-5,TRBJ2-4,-,CASSYSSWASGENIQYF,TGTGCCAGCAGTTACTCGAGTTGGGCTAGCGGGGAAAACATTCAGTACTTC
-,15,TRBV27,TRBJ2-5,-,CASSLIGTEERDQYF,TGTGCCAGCAGTTTAATTGGGACGGAAGAGAGAGACCAGTACTTC
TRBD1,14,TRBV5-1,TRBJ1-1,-,CASSLRQGPAEAFF,TGCGCCAGCAGCCTTCGACAGGGTCCCGCTGAAGCTTTCTTT
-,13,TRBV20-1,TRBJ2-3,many,CSAIRGSGGTQYF,TGCAGTGCTATTCGTGGTAGCGGTGGAACGCAGTATTTT
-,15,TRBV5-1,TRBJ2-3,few,CASSPGEIATDTQYF,TGCGCCAGCAGCCCCGGGGAGATAGCAACAGATACGCAGTATTTT
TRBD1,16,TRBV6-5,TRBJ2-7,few,CASSYLTGTGGHEQYF,TGTGCCAGCAGTTACTTGACCGGGACAGGGGGCCACGAGCAGTACTTC
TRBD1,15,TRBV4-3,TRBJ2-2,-,CASSQADRVAGELFF,TGCGCCAGCAGCCAAGCTGACAGGGTAGCCGGGGAGCTGTTTTTT
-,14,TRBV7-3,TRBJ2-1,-,CASSLTGGGYEQFF,TGTGCCAGCAGCTTAACCGGAGGGGGGTACGAGCAGTTCTTC
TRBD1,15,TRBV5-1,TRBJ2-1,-,CASMIGQGFVNEQFF,TGCGCCAGCATGATTGGACAGGGATTTGTGAATGAGCAGTTCTTC
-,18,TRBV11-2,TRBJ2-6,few,CASSRLASRGSGANVLTF,TGTGCCAGCAGCCGACTTGCCTCGAGGGGCTCTGGGGCCAACGTCCTGACTTTC
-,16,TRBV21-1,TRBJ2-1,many,CASSKARPSQNNEQFF,TGTGCCAGCAGCAAAGCACGGCCCTCACAGAACAATGAGCAGTTCTTC
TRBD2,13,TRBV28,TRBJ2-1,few,CASSLGGRNEQFF,TGTGCCAGCAGTTTAGGCGGGAGGAATGAGCAGTTCTTC
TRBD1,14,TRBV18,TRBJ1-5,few,CASSSDRGGRPQHF,TGTGCCAGCTCAAGCGACAGGGGAGGACGGCCCCAGCATTTT
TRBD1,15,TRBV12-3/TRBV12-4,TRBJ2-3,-,CASTAGDRVTDTQYF,TGTGCCAGCACCGCCGGGGACAGGGTAACAGATACGCAGTATTTT
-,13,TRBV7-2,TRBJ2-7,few,CASSLAGWNEQYF,TGTGCCAGCAGCTTGGCAGGGTGGAACGAGCAGTACTTC